The 9 T cell receptor beta chains below were found in one sample sequenced in a study of shared clonotypes between healthy human individuals. Sequencing was performed with immunoSEQ multiplex PCR; in TCRdb, only in-frame clones are kept and a portion is missing. The sample holds approximately 530,000 clones, approximately 95% seen once. Sequencing was performed on naive CD4+ T cells sorted from blood. This sample's subset: CD45RA+ positively selected. These receptors all stem from a woman in her twenties or thirties in good health.

The chain carries TRBV9 and TRBJ2-7; D could derive from TRBD1 or TRBD2 (5 bases each). With 4 bases removed from V and 4 bases from J, the gap between germline ends came to 18 bases. The CDR3 covers 15 residues. CDR1 is SGDLS and CDR2 is YYNGEE in the germline V gene. Written as DNA, the CDR3 is TGTGCCAGCAGCCCCCGGGGCAGCCTAGGGTACGAGCAGTACTTC. Its translation: CASSPRGSLGYEQYF.

This clone was observed a handful of times. The same CDR3 can be traced to other DNA sequences in this sample. The J gene is TRBJ2-7, the V gene TRBV5-6; unclear D gene. CDR1 SGHDT and CDR2 YYEEEE come from the germline V gene. V dropped 4 bases and J dropped 6 bases, with 11 bases sitting between them. This CDR3 spans 12 amino acids. CDR3 DNA sequence: TGTGCCAGCAGCCTGAGGTTGGGCGAGCAGTACTTC. Its translation: CASSLRLGEQYF. The whole variable domain, filled in from reference TRBV5-6 and TRBJ2-7, reads DAGVTQSPTHLIKTRGQQVTLRCSPKSGHDTVSWYQQALGQGPQFIFQYYEEEERQRGNFPDRFSGHQFPNYSSELNVNALLLGDSALYLCASSLRLGEQYFGPGTRLTVT.

This clone appeared once. The V gene is TRBV7-7, the J gene TRBJ2-7, with 9 nucleotides matching TRBD1. The V gene's germline CDR1 is SSHAT and CDR2 FNYEAQ (reference sequence). This CDR3 region has 14 residues. Trimming took 5 bases from V and 1 from J; bases not matched to a gene: 3. Here the CDR3 DNA reads TGTGCCAGCAGCCCCGGGACAGGGTCCTACGAGCAGTACTTC. Protein product: CASSPGTGSYEQYF.

J is TRBJ2-5 and V is TRBV28, with 7 positions matching TRBD1. The CDR3 has 16 amino acids. V dropped 1 base and J dropped 2; count of bases not matched to a gene: 7. CDR1 and CDR2 from the germline V gene are MDHEN and SYDVKM. Here the CDR3 reads CASSLYLGRGQETQYF. CDR3 nucleotides: TGTGCCAGCAGTTTATACCTCGGCAGGGGGCAAGAGACCCAGTACTTC.

The CDR3 DNA reads TGTGCCAGCAGTCGAAGACAGGGGGTCGGGGAGCTGTTTTTT. This gives the protein CASSRRQGVGELFF. V gene TRBV13 combines with J gene TRBJ2-2, with 9 nucleotides matching TRBD1. The CDR3 is 14 residues long. Trimming cost V 6 bases and J 7 bases; bases outside gene matches: 6. The germline V gene encodes CDR1 PRHDT and CDR2 FYEKMQ (reference sequence).

The genes are TRBV28 and TRBJ2-7; D is possibly TRBD2 (5 bases). The CDR3 extends over 12 amino acids. Germline V gives CDR1 MDHEN, CDR2 SYDVKM. CDR3 DNA sequence: TGTGCTGCGGGCGGCGGGCGTTCCGAGCAGTACTTC. It encodes CAAGGGRSEQYF.

The chain is built from TRBV5-1 and TRBJ1-1; 7 bases agree with TRBD1. Germline CDR1 reads SGHRS; CDR2 reads YFSETQ. The CDR3 has 14 amino acids. Unmatched junction bases numbered 2, after V lost 0 bases and J lost 3 bases. In nucleotides, the CDR3 is TGCGCCAGCAGCTTGGCCAGGGGGGACACTGAAGCTTTCTTT. Encoded protein: CASSLARGDTEAFF.

CDR3 amino acids: CAWSRGANEQYF. The CDR3 nucleotides read TGTGCCTGGAGTCGGGGGGCTAACGAGCAGTACTTC. V gene TRBV30 combines with J gene TRBJ2-7; D perhaps matches TRBD2 (7 bases). Trimming stripped 2 bases from V and 5 bases from J, with 10 bases between. The CDR3 length is 12 residues. Germline lookup yields CDR1 GTSNPN and CDR2 SVGIG (reference sequence).

The chain has TRBV2 and TRBJ2-3, with 9 bases lining up with TRBD2. The V and J ends lost 11 bases and 3 bases, in that order; junction bases with no gene match: 9. CDR3 length: 14 amino acids. The germline V gene encodes CDR1 SNHLY and CDR2 FYNNEI. The CDR3 spells CASKVAGVTDTQYF. CDR3 DNA sequence: TGTGCCTCCAAGGTAGCGGGAGTAACAGATACGCAGTATTTT.